This T cell receptor (beta chain) was documented in a study of shared clonotypes between healthy human individuals. Looked up from germline, CDR1 is WSHSY and CDR2 is SAAADI. The CDR3 sequence is 14 residues long. V lost 0 bases to trimming and J lost 4 bases, with 9 bases between them. Study findings and constraints: Richness estimates generally favored naive over memory subsets. Non-shared clonotypes showed lower generation probabilities than clonotypes common to all four donors.

As regards this clone: Its antigen is not known.

Running of the assay took place at deep level. Libraries were prepared by immunoSEQ multiplex PCR; TCRdb keeps only in-frame clonotypes and omits some of them. The table has some 650,000 clones, approximately 97% seen once; the top ten hold approximately 0.057%. Each sample came from a Caucasian adult donor living in Nashville, Tennessee. This TCR derives from a woman in her twenties or thirties in good health. This chain joins TRBV10-2 and TRBJ1-2; weak D call: TRBD1 (5 bases). The sample was naive CD4+ T cells sorted from blood. Subset defined: CD45RA+ positively selected. The CDR3 bases are TGCGCCAGCAGTGAGTCCAGGGCTGGCTATGGCTACACCTTC. Translated: CASSESRAGYGYTF.